The 21 T cell receptor beta chains presented below share a single source sample, sequenced in a study of a mutant IDH1 vaccine in newly diagnosed glioma. Using immunoSEQ multiplex PCR, the repertoire was profiled, and TCRdb retains in-frame clones only, with some absent. This table holds roughly 86,000 clones, around three quarters found once. Sample time point: baseline, week 1 (first vaccination visit). The treatment is: pre-vaccination baseline after standard-of-care therapy. The sequences come from PBMCs, collected from a glioma patient treated with radiotherapy, temozolomide or both. Receptors originate from a man aged 35-49 years with glioma.

This clone was picked up many times. This chain joins TRBV18 and TRBJ1-2, with TRBD1 matching over 7 bases. The CDR3 consists of 14 residues. Germline-derived CDR1 and CDR2 are KGHSH and LQKENI. The V gene end was trimmed by 1 base and the J gene end by 6 bases; junction bases not matched to a gene: 5. Written as DNA, the CDR3 is TGTGCCAGCTCACCACTGACAGGGTTCGATGGCTACACCTTC. This gives the protein CASSPLTGFDGYTF.

The chain uses TRBV19 and TRBJ2-1, with 11 bases matching TRBD2. J gave up 2 bases and V 1 base, and 10 bases lay outside the gene matches. The CDR3 runs to 19 residues. The germline V gene encodes CDR1 LNHDA and CDR2 SQIVND (reference sequence). This CDR3 is CASSIGGSQGLAAYNEQFF. CDR3 nucleotide sequence: TGTGCCAGTAGTATAGGAGGTTCACAGGGACTAGCGGCCTACAATGAGCAGTTCTTC.

The V and J genes are TRBV19 and TRBJ2-1, with D hard to call. V dropped 6 bases and J dropped 6 bases, with 12 bases sitting between them. The CDR3 contains 13 residues. Germline V gene sequence: CDR1 LNHDA, CDR2 SQIVND (reference sequence). CDR3 residues: CASSHTAGNEQFF. DNA of the CDR3: TGTGCCAGTAGCCATACTGCCGGCAATGAGCAGTTCTTC.

The chain combines TRBV5-1 with TRBJ2-3; no firm D call. V was shortened by 7 bases and J by 6 bases, with 9 bases between the two germline ends. The CDR3 consists of 11 residues. CDR1 and CDR2 from the germline V gene are SGHRS and YFSETQ. The CDR3 loop is CASRQEDTQYF. The CDR3 coding sequence is TGCGCCAGCCGTCAGGAGGATACGCAGTATTTT.

With regard to this clone: At one boundary the junction diverges from the germline segment, which might be a read error. V is TRBV7-7 and J is TRBJ2-3; 9 positions agree with TRBD2. Germline V CDR1 and CDR2: SSHAT, FNYEAQ (reference sequence). The CDR3 consists of 14 residues. The CDR3 DNA sequence: TGTGCTAGCAGCCGCCTAGCGGGACCCGATACGCAGTATTTT. Protein sequence: CASSRLAGPDTQYF.

The V and J genes are TRBV5-1 and TRBJ2-3; 7 bases align to TRBD1. The CDR3 sequence is 16 residues long. Germline V lookup: CDR1 SGHRS, CDR2 YFSETQ. J gave up 4 bases and V 4 bases, and 12 bases lay outside the gene matches. CDR3 nucleotide sequence: TGCGCCAGCAGCGTTAACAGGGGACCCGCGGCAGATACGCAGTATTTT. This translates into CASSVNRGPAADTQYF.

The chain employs TRBV11-2 and TRBJ1-1, with D perhaps matching TRBD1 (6 bases). Germline assignment: CDR1 SGHAT and CDR2 FQNNGV. The CDR3 has 17 residues. Trimming left V 5 bases short and J 1 base short, with 20 bases between. CDR3 sequence: CASSQLKMGAGNTEAFF. The DNA for the CDR3 is TGTGCCAGCAGCCAACTTAAAATGGGGGCGGGGAACACTGAAGCTTTCTTT.

This clone turned up a few times. The chain recombines TRBV30 with TRBJ1-2; D remains ambiguous. This CDR3 is 11 amino acids long. V was trimmed by 4 bases and J by 8 bases, leaving 11 bases between them. The germline gives CDR1 GTSNPN, CDR2 SVGIG (reference sequence). The CDR3 loop is CAWIVSRGYTF. CDR3 nucleotides: TGTGCCTGGATCGTGTCTCGGGGCTACACCTTC.

This clone was observed a single time. The rearrangement links TRBV6-8 to TRBJ2-4; 9 positions match TRBD2. This CDR3 is 22 amino acids long. CDR1 and CDR2 from the germline V gene are MNHGY and SAAAGT. Germline trimming cut 6 bases from V and 0 bases from J; bases unmatched to any gene: 24. The CDR3 bases are TGTGCCAGCAGCCGCCACGGGTGGGATAGCGGGGGCCCACCTATAGCCAAAAACATTCAGTACTTC. Protein product: CASSRHGWDSGGPPIAKNIQYF.

There are a few counts of this clone. V usage is TRBV7-2 and J usage is TRBJ2-2; unclear D gene. Germline CDR1 SGHTA, CDR2 FQGNSA. The CDR3 runs to 15 residues. V lost 4 bases and J lost 4, with 13 bases in between. In DNA form, the CDR3 reads TGTGCCAGCAGCTCCTGGGCGCTCCCCACCGGGGAGCTGTTTTTT. Its translation: CASSSWALPTGELFF.

This sequence joins TRBV5-4 and TRBJ1-1, with a tentative D call TRBD1 (6 bases). The germline CDR1 and CDR2 sequences are SGHNT and YYREEE (reference sequence). This CDR3 is built from 14 residues. The ends were cut back, 2 bases at V and 1 base at J, with 9 bases in the middle. The CDR3 protein is CASSFTGRNTEAFF. DNA for the CDR3: TGTGCCAGCAGCTTCACAGGGAGGAACACTGAAGCTTTCTTT. Full variable domain (remainder filled in from reference TRBV5-4 and TRBJ1-1): ETGVTQSPTHLIKTRGQQVTLRCSSQSGHNTVSWYQQALGQGPQFIFQYYREEENGRGNFPPRFSGLQFPNYSSELNVNALELDDSALYLCASSFTGRNTEAFFGQGTRLTVV.

CDR3 DNA: TGTGCCAGCGGGGGGCAGGGAGTCTACGAGCAGTACTTC. Translating it yields CASGGQGVYEQYF. The rearrangement links TRBV25-1 to TRBJ2-7, with D possibly being TRBD1 or TRBD2 (6 bases each). Trimming took 8 bases from V and 3 from J, leaving 14 bases between them. Germline assignment: CDR1 MGHDK and CDR2 SYGVNS. The CDR3 has 13 amino acids.

This clone was seen only once. This chain's CDR3 is CASSLAGWYSYNEQFF. In DNA form, the CDR3 reads TGTGCCAGCAGCTTAGCGGGGTGGTACTCCTACAATGAGCAGTTCTTC. The chain combines TRBV11-2 with TRBJ2-1, with D perhaps TRBD2 (5 bases). The V end lost 1 base, the J end lost 0 bases, and 10 bases lay between the germline ends. The CDR3 consists of 16 residues. CDR1 is SGHAT and CDR2 is FQNNGV in the germline V gene.

This chain uses TRBV5-4 with TRBJ1-1; 8 nucleotides line up with TRBD1. Germline CDR1 reads SGHNT; CDR2 reads YYREEE (reference sequence). J was trimmed by 1 base and V by 3 bases; bases with no gene match: 5. CDR3 length: 15 residues. DNA of the CDR3: TGTGCCAGCAGCTCGCGGACAGGGACGAACACTGAAGCTTTCTTT. Amino acid sequence: CASSSRTGTNTEAFF.

The chain recombines TRBV6-4 with TRBJ1-3; tentative D call: TRBD1 (5 bases). V lost 7 bases, J lost 0 bases, and 19 bases lay in between. Germline CDR1 and CDR2: MRHNA and SNTAGT. The CDR3 has 17 residues. CDR3 sequence: CASIALAGPPSGNTIYF. Here the CDR3 DNA reads TGTGCCAGCATCGCCTTAGCGGGGCCGCCCTCTGGAAACACCATATATTTT.

V is TRBV2 and J is TRBJ2-7, with 7 bases fitting TRBD2. This CDR3 region has 14 residues. Germline CDR1 SNHLY, CDR2 FYNNEI. With V trimmed by 1 base and J by 3 bases, 3 bases remained unmatched. CDR3 nucleotides: TGTGCCAGCAGTGAAGTGGGAGGGAACTACGAGCAGTACTTC. As protein: CASSEVGGNYEQYF.

This clone is a singleton in its sample. The chain recombines TRBV19 with TRBJ1-5; TRBD1 might be the D (6 bases). Trimming pared 0 bases from V and 1 base from J, leaving 10 bases between. Germline CDR1 is LNHDA and CDR2 is SQIVND (reference sequence). This CDR3 is built from 16 residues. CDR3 loop: CASSIEGGFSNQPQHF. In DNA, the CDR3 is TGTGCCAGTAGTATAGAGGGGGGCTTCAGCAATCAGCCCCAGCATTTT.

Concerning this clone: A read error may account for a junction end that differs from germline. The chain uses TRBV9 and TRBJ2-1; 7 bases line up with TRBD1. CDR3 length: 14 amino acids. Germline-derived CDR1 and CDR2 are SGDLS and YYNGEE. CDR3 sequence: CASNLGQSYNGQFF. The CDR3 DNA follows: TGTGCCAGCAACCTGGGACAGTCATACAATGGGCAGTTCTTC.

This clone was seen just once. V gene TRBV18 combines with J gene TRBJ2-7; 10 nucleotides align to TRBD1. Germline lookup yields CDR1 KGHSH and CDR2 LQKENI. V dropped 3 bases and J dropped 2; count of bases not matched to a gene: 7. The CDR3 is made up of 16 amino acids. The CDR3 loop is CASSPSRDRGAYEQYF. The CDR3 DNA follows: TGTGCCAGCTCACCGAGCCGGGACAGGGGTGCCTACGAGCAGTACTTC.

This chain uses TRBV5-4 with TRBJ2-1; tentatively, D is TRBD1 (5 bases). The CDR3 extends over 16 amino acids. Trimming pared 4 bases from V and 0 bases from J, leaving 14 bases between. Germline values: CDR1 SGHNT, CDR2 YYREEE (reference sequence). The CDR3 DNA sequence: TGTGCCAGCAGCCCTGGCCCAGGGCCCTCCTACAATGAGCAGTTCTTC. The encoded protein is CASSPGPGPSYNEQFF.

This rearrangement joins TRBV28 to TRBJ1-2; D call uncertain. The ends were cut back, 5 bases at V and 4 bases at J, with 14 bases in the middle. CDR1 is MDHEN and CDR2 is SYDVKM in the germline V gene. CDR3 length equals 14 residues. The CDR3 coding sequence is TGTGCCAGCAGTCCATACCGCGACATCTATGGCTACACCTTC. Protein product: CASSPYRDIYGYTF.